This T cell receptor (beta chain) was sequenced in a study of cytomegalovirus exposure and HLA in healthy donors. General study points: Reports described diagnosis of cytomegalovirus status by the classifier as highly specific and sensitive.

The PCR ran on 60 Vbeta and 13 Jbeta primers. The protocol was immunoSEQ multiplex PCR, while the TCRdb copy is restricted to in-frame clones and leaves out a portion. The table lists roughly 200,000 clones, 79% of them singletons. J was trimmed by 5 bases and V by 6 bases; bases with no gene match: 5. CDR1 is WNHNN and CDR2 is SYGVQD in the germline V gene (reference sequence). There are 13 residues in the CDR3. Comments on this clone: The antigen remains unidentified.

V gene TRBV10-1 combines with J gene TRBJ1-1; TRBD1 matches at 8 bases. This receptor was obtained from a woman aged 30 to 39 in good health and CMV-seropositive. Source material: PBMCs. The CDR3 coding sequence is TGCGCCAGCAGGGGACAGGATGGGACTGAAGCTTTCTTT. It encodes CASRGQDGTEAFF.